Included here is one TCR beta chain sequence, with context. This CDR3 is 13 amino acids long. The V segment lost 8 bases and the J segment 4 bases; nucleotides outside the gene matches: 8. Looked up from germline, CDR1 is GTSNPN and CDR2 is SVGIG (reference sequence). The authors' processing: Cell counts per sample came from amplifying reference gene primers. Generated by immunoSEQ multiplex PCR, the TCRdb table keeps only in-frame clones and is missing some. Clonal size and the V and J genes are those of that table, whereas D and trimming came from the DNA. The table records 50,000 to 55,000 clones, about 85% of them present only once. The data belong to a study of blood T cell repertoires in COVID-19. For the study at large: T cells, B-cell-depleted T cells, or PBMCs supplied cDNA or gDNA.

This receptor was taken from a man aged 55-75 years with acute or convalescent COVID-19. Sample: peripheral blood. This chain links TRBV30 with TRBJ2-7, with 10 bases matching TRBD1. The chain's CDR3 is CARMGQGSYEQYF. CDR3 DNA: TGTGCCCGAATGGGACAGGGGTCGTACGAGCAGTACTTC.